The source of this T cell receptor beta chain is a study of cytomegalovirus exposure and HLA in healthy donors. Study findings and constraints: Presence/absence analyses assumed roughly uniform sequencing depth across donors, which may not hold.

PCR involved 60 Vbeta and 13 Jbeta primers. The protocol was immunoSEQ multiplex PCR, while the TCRdb copy is restricted to in-frame clones and leaves out a portion. This table has 100,000 to 150,000 clones, about four fifths appearing once. This clone appeared a few times. Antigen unknown. The ends were cut back, 5 bases at V and 0 bases at J, with 11 bases in the middle. This CDR3 has 15 amino acids. Germline loops: CDR1 SEHNR, CDR2 FQNEAQ (reference sequence). The receptor was isolated from a woman aged 35 to 49 in good health and CMV-seronegative. This sequence joins TRBV7-9 and TRBJ1-3; perhaps TRBD1 as D (6 bases). The material sequenced was PBMCs. The CDR3 reads CASSPDRYSGNTIYF. CDR3 nucleotide sequence: TGTGCCAGCAGCCCCGACAGGTACTCTGGAAACACCATATATTTT.